This T cell receptor (beta chain) was found in a study of shared clonotypes between healthy human individuals. As for the study in general: CD4 naive and CD4 memory each took three plates per donor, while CD8 naive took two and CD8 memory one.

Regarding the study as a whole: Though the depth was large, rarefaction showed that sorted-subset sequencing was incomplete.

The method was immunoSEQ multiplex PCR; TCRdb's version includes in-frame clones alone and lacks a portion of them. This table holds around 2,000,000 clones, approximately 95% found once. Points on this clone: Its target is unknown.

Free of recent acute infections or vaccinations, the donors were healthy HIV-negative adults. This clonotype was sampled from a man in his late teens or twenties in good health. Specimen: naive CD4+ T cells sorted from blood. Subset described: CD45RA+ positively selected.

The DNA for the CDR3 is TGTGCCTGGACGGATTTTTGGACGGGGCAAGAGACCCAGTACTTC. This gives the protein CAWTDFWTGQETQYF. The genes are TRBV30 and TRBJ2-5; D perhaps matches TRBD2 (5 bases). CDR3 length: 15 residues. V lost 4 bases, J lost 2 bases, and 17 bases lay in between. The germline V gene has CDR1 GTSNPN and CDR2 SVGIG (reference sequence).